This entry concerns a single T cell receptor (beta chain). The antigen is unknown. V lost 5 bases to trimming and J lost 3 bases; unmatched junction nucleotides: 3. The CDR3 runs 14 residues. Germline V gives CDR1 MNHEY, CDR2 SVGAGI. Two lung cancer pathologists independently confirmed each histologic diagnosis. This entry is derived from a study of immune evolution from preneoplasia to lung adenocarcinoma. Study-wide results and limits: KRAS-mutant nodules had the highest T cell clonality. Clonality was highest in normal lung, lower in later-stage lesions apparently. From normal lung to invasive adenocarcinoma, top clone frequencies appeared to decrease.

Profiled with immunoSEQ multiplex PCR; TCRdb holds only in-frame clones, not every one. The sample has 5,000 or so clones, roughly four fifths seen once. The receptor was derived from a person aged 60-79 years with lung adenocarcinoma. The V and J genes are TRBV6-5 and TRBJ2-1; 8 bases match TRBD1. The sequenced material came from FFPE minimally invasive lung adenocarcinoma tissue. The CDR3 DNA sequence: TGTGCCAGCAGTCGGACAGGGTTCTACAATGAGCAGTTCTTC. Protein: CASSRTGFYNEQFF.